Detailed here is one T cell receptor beta chain. This entry belongs to a study of early T cells in non-severe SARS-CoV-2 infection. Overall study context: Alpha and beta chains were unpaired, from unsorted whole-blood bulk RNA.

Unique molecular identifier tags were affixed to discrete cDNA molecules. TCRdb reprocessed the 5' RACE reads via MiXCR and lists one record per CDR3 protein. There are roughly 99,000 distinct CDR3 sequences in the sample; 9.5% to 15% occur only once, and 4.4% lies in the top ten. V gave up 3 bases and J gave up 4 bases, with 16 bases separating them. The CDR3 length is 14 residues. Germline V gene sequence: CDR1 DFQATT, CDR2 SNEGSKA (reference sequence). This chain uses TRBV20-1 with TRBJ2-7, with a tentative D call TRBD1 (7 bases). The material sequenced was whole blood, taken at baseline. The TCR sequence derives from an adult who was a healthcare worker with PCR-confirmed SARS-CoV-2 infection or an uninfected control (not recorded which). The chain's CDR3 is CSARGGGGKYEQYF. The DNA for the CDR3 is TGCAGTGCTAGGGGCGGAGGGGGCAAGTACGAGCAGTACTTC.